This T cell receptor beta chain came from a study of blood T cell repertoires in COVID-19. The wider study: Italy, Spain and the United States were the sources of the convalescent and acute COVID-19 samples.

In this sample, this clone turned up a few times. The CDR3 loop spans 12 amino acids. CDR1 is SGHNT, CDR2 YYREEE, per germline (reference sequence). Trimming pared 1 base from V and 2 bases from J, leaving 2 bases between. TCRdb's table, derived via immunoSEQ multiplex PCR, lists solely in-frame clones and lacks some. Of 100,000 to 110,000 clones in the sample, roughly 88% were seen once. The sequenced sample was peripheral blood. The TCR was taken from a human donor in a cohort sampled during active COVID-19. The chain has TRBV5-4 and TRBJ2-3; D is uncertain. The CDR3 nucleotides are TGTGCCAGCAGCTTGCACACAGATACGCAGTATTTT. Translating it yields CASSLHTDTQYF.